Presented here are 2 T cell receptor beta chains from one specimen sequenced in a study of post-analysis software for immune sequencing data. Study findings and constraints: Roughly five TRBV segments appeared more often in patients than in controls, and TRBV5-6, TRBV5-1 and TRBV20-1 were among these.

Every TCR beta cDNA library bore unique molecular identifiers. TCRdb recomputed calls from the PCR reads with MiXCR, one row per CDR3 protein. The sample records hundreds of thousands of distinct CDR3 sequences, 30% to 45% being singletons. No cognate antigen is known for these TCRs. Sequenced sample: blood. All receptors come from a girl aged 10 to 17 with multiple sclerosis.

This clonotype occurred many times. The CDR3 DNA reads TGCGCCAGCAGCACTGGATCCGGACTAGCGGGGGTCTCCTACAATGAGCAGTTCTTC. Amino acids: CASSTGSGLAGVSYNEQFF. The genes are TRBV5-1 and TRBJ2-1; 13 bases line up with TRBD2. V trimming: 4 bases; J trimming: 0 bases; junction bases outside the gene matches: 10. Looked up from germline, CDR1 is SGHRS and CDR2 is YFSETQ. CDR3 size: 19 residues.

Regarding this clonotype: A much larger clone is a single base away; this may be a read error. Here the CDR3 reads CASGRGNTDTQYF. CDR3 DNA sequence: TGTGCTAGCGGAAGAGGGAACACAGATACGCAGTATTTT. This chain connects TRBV12-5 to TRBJ2-3; the D gene is possibly TRBD2 (5 bases). With 9 bases removed from V and 2 bases from J, the gap between germline ends came to 12 bases. CDR3 length: 13 amino acids. CDR1 is LGHNT, CDR2 FRNRAP, per germline.